The T cell receptor beta chain under discussion was sequenced for a study of glioma-infiltrating T cells. This clonotype has a count of ten or more. Antigen specificity is unknown. V lost 3 bases to trimming and J lost 2 bases, with 18 bases between them. Germline loops: CDR1 DFQATT, CDR2 SNEGSKA (reference sequence). The CDR3 is 16 residues long. Notes on the study in general: Tissue-blood divergence was below expectation in non-neoplastic patients, above in gliomas. CDR3 overlap between tissue and blood was very small.

Amplification of TCR alpha and beta CDR3 regions from RNA used iRepertoire nested multiplex PCR. Input was roughly 100-450 ng of tissue mRNA or PBMC total RNA. One entry per CDR3 protein results from TCRdb running MiXCR on the multiplex PCR reads. Of tens of thousands of distinct CDR3 sequences in the sample, around a quarter are singletons; the top ten hold roughly 6.7%. This chain links TRBV20-1 with TRBJ2-3; tentatively, D is TRBD2 (5 bases). This sequence was found in a human donor with low-grade glioma or glioblastoma, undergoing nonglioma brain surgery, or in good health (not recorded which). The specimen was glioma tissue, nonneoplastic brain tissue, or PBMCs (not recorded which). The CDR3 protein is CSASALLRVNTDTQYF. CDR3 DNA sequence: TGCAGTGCTAGTGCTTTACTGCGGGTAAACACAGATACGCAGTATTTT.